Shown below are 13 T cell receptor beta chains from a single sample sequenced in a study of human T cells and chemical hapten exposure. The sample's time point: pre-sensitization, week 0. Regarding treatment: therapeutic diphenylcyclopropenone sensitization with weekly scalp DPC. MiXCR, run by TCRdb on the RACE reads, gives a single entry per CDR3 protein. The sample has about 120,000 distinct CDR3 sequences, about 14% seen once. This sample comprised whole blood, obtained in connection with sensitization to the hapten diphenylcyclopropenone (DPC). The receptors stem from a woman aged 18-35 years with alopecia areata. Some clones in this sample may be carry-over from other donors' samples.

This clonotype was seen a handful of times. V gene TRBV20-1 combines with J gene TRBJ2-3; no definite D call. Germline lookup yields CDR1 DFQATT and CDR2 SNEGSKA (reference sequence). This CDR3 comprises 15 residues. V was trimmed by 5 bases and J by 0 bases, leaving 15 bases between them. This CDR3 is CSADPLDESTDTQYF. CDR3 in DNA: TGCAGTGCTGACCCACTCGACGAAAGCACAGATACGCAGTATTTT.

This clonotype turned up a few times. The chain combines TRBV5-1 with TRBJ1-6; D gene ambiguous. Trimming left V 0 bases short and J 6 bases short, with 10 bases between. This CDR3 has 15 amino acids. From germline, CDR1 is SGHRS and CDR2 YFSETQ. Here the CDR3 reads CASSLVVSANSPLHF. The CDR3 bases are TGCGCCAGCAGCTTGGTAGTGTCAGCTAATTCACCCCTCCACTTT.

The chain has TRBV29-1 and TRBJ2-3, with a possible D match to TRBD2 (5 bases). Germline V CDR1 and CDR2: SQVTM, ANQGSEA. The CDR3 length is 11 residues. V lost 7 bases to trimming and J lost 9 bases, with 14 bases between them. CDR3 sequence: CSATVGETQYF. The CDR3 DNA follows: TGCAGCGCCACGGTCGGGGAAACGCAGTATTTT.

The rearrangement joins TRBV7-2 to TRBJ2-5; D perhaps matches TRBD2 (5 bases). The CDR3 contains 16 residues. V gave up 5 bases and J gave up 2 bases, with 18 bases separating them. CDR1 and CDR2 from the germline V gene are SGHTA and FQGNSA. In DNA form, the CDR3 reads TGTGCCAGCAGCCAAGAGGGTGGGGTCCAACAAGAGACCCAGTACTTC. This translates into CASSQEGGVQQETQYF.

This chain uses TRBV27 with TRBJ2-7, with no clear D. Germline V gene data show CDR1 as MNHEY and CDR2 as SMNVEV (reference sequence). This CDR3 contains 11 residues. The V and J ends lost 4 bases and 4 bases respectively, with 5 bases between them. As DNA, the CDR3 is TGTGCCAGCAGTTACGGGTACGAGCAGTACTTC. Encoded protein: CASSYGYEQYF.

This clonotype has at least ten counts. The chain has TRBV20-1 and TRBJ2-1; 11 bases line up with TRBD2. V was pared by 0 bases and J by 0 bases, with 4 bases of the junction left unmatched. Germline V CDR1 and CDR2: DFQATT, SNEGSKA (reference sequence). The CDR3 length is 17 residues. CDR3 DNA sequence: TGCAGTGCTAGAGATAGACTAGCGGGGAGCTCCTACAATGAGCAGTTCTTC. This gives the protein CSARDRLAGSSYNEQFF.

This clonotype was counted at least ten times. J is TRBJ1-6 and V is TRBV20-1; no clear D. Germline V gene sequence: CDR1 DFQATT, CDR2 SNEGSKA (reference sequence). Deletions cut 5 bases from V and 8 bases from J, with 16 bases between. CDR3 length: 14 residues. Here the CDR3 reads CSAHVEPSDSPLHF. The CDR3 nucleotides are TGCAGTGCTCACGTGGAACCTTCGGATTCACCCCTCCACTTT.

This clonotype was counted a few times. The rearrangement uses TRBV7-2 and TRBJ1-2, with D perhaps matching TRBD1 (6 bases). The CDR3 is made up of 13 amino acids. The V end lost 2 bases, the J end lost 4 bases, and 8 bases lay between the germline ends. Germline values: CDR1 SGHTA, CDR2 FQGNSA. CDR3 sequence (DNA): TGTGCCAGCAGCTTAACAGGGATCTATGGCTACACCTTC. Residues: CASSLTGIYGYTF.

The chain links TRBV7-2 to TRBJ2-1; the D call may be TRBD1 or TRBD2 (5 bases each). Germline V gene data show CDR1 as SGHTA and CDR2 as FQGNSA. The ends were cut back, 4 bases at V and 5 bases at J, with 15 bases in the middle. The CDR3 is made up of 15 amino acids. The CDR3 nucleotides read TGTGCCAGCAGCTCCCGGGGCAGGAGAAACAATGAGCAGTTCTTC. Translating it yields CASSSRGRRNNEQFF. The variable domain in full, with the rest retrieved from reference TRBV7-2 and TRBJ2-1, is GAGVSQSPSNKVTEKGKDVELRCDPISGHTALYWYRQSLGQGLEFLIYFQGNSAPDKSGLPSDRFSAERTGGSVSTLTIQRTQQEDSAVYLCASSSRGRRNNEQFFGPGTRLTVL.

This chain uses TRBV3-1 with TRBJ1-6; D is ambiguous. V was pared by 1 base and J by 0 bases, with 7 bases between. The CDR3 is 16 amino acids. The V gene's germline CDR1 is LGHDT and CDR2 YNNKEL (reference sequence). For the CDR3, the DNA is TGTGCCAGCAGCCAAGCGTCGACCTCCTATAATTCACCCCTCCACTTT. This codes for CASSQASTSYNSPLHF.

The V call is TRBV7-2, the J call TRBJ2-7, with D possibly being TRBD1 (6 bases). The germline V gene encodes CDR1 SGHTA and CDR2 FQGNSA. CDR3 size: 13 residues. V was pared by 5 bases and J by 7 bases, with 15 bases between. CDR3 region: CASSPHQGLEQYF. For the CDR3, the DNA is TGTGCCAGCAGCCCTCACCAGGGGTTGGAGCAGTACTTC.

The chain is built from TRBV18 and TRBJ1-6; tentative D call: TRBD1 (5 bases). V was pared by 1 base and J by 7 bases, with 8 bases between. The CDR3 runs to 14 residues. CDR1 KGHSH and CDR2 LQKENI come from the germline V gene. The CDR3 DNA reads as TGTGCCAGCTCACCACTGGACACCAATTCACCCCTCCACTTT. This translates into CASSPLDTNSPLHF.

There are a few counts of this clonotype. The CDR3 DNA follows: TGTGCCAGCAGCTTAGCCGCTACAGGGTCACACACCGGGGAGCTGTTTTTT. Translating it yields CASSLAATGSHTGELFF. The genes are TRBV7-6 and TRBJ2-2; D may be TRBD1 (6 bases). This CDR3 has 17 residues. The germline gives CDR1 SGHVS, CDR2 FNYEAQ. Trimming removed 0 bases at V and 3 bases at J, with 14 bases between.